This T cell receptor (beta chain) is from a study of cytomegalovirus exposure and HLA in healthy donors. PCR was performed using 60 Vbeta and 13 Jbeta primers. Using immunoSEQ multiplex PCR, the repertoire was profiled, and TCRdb retains in-frame clones only, with some absent. The sample consists of about 160,000 clones, around 75% of them appearing once. Germline-derived CDR1 and CDR2 are SNHLY and FYNNEI. There are 12 residues in the CDR3. The V end was cut by 6 bases, the J end by 8 bases, with 10 bases between. The chain has TRBV2 and TRBJ1-4; D remains ambiguous. The sequence derives from a woman between 18 and 30 years old in good health and CMV-seronegative. Sequenced material: PBMCs. The CDR3 DNA sequence: TGTGCCAGCAGAGATGAGGAAGAAAAACTGTTTTTT. It specifies CASRDEEEKLFF.